This T cell receptor beta chain was sequenced during a study of shared clonotypes between healthy human individuals. About this clone itself: One junction end disagrees with the germline gene, perhaps due to a read error.

The germline V gene encodes CDR1 SSHAT and CDR2 FNYEAQ (reference sequence). This CDR3 is 14 amino acids long. Some clones are missing from TCRdb's copy, which holds only in-frame ones; the method was immunoSEQ multiplex PCR. The repertoire includes about 490,000 clones, roughly four fifths of them detected once, and over 10% sits in the top ten. Sequenced sample: PBMCs. The J gene is TRBJ2-5, the V gene TRBV7-7; D could derive from TRBD1 or TRBD2 (6 bases each). The clonotype comes from a woman in her forties in good health. Some clones in this sample may be carry-over from other donors' samples. The CDR3 coding sequence is TGTGCTAGCAGCTCCGGACACGCGAGGGGGGACCAGTACTTC. Protein sequence: CASSSGHARGDQYF.